This T cell receptor (beta chain) is from a study of metastatic and nonmetastatic thyroid tumors (TCRdb year 2020). The study in broad terms: Repertoires from peripheral blood and from tumor or nodule tissue samples of malignant and benign thyroid patients were compared. Here is what the overall study found, with its caveats: TCR beta diversity was reported as significantly higher in malignant tumors than in benign nodules, in both blood and tumor samples.

No patient had received any treatment before thyroid surgery. Using T-cell receptor beta sequencing, the researchers looked back retrospectively at clinical samples from patients, gathered between about 2011 and 2019. Libraries were built with PCR. The data were produced on an Illumina HiSeq 4000. High-throughput sequencing was used to profile the CDR3 region of the TCR beta-chain in every patient. From the authors' description of their analysis: The researchers built a classifier to tell apart papillary thyroid cancer patients with distant metastasis, based on CDR3 differences among clinicopathological groups. Repertoire diversity was assessed with the Shannon index, and tumor-blood repertoire similarity with the Morisita-Horn index. TCRdb trimmed the raw reads at Q25, called clones with MiXCR and kept productive beta chains. The V and J calls come from TCRdb's annotation, not from the publication. The sample table shows fewer than 50,000 clones, and approximately 15% are seen once. The top ten clonotypes cover about 20% of the sample.

Sequences MNHEY (CDR1) and SMNVEV (CDR2) are obtained from the germline V gene (reference sequence). The CDR3 has 15 amino acids, counting the end cysteine and phenylalanine. Only the CDR3 DNA stays, 45 bases, in frame from base 1. From V the trimming removes 5 bases and from J it removes 6 bases, while the gene matches leave 7 bases of the junction unaccounted for. This clone is regarded as medium-sized (0.01 to 0.1%). Its antigen has not been determined. No base quality information exists; no much larger clone differs at one position. The chain employs TRBV27 and TRBJ1-2; TRBD1 agrees with 12 junctional bases. Material for sequencing was blood. The sequence was obtained from a female donor with papillary thyroid cancer or a benign thyroid nodule (not recorded which). Some clones in this sample may be carry-over from other donors' samples. The CDR3 amino acid sequence is: CASSMGQGARDGYTF. The DNA sequence is TGTGCCAGCAGTATGGGACAGGGGGCGCGGGATGGCTACACCTTC.